The 15 T cell receptor beta chains below were found in one sample sequenced in a study of blood T cells in healthy people across ages. With a J-beta primer mix and a sample-barcoded 5' primer, a second PCR ran about 7 to 12 cycles. TCRdb re-called the 5' RACE reads with MiXCR, one entry per CDR3 protein. The table has about 670,000 distinct CDR3 sequences, approximately 52% seen once. Sequenced sample: blood. These receptors originate from a woman older than 75 in good health.

This clonotype was seen many times. This rearrangement joins TRBV21-1 to TRBJ2-7; the table's D call, TRBD2, has no DNA check behind it. TRBV21-1 is an annotated pseudogene. The CDR3 is made up of 18 amino acids. The CDR3 loop reads CASSKLVLPAKRCYEQYF. The CDR3 nucleotides are TGTGCCAGCAGCAAACTCGTCTTACCCGCTAAAAGATGTTACGAGCAGTACTTC.

The chain links TRBV5-1 to TRBJ2-7; perhaps D is TRBD1 or TRBD2 (5 bases each). The V end was cut by 4 bases, the J end by 4 bases, with 18 bases between. The CDR3 runs to 15 residues. The V gene's germline CDR1 is SGHRS and CDR2 YFSETQ. In DNA form, the CDR3 reads TGCGCCAGCAGCCAGACCGGGACGTCGACGTACGAGCAGTACTTC. Protein: CASSQTGTSTYEQYF.

The J gene is TRBJ1-2, the V gene TRBV5-1; the match to TRBD1 covers 7 bases. The CDR3 is made up of 14 amino acids. In germline, CDR1 is SGHRS, CDR2 YFSETQ. V gave up 3 bases and J gave up 7 bases; unmatched junction bases: 9. The CDR3 protein is CASSSQQGFGGYTF. CDR3 sequence (DNA): TGCGCCAGCAGCTCGCAACAGGGGTTTGGTGGCTACACCTTC. The full variable domain, its missing parts supplied by reference TRBV5-1 and TRBJ1-2, is KAGVTQTPRYLIKTRGQQVTLSCSPISGHRSVSWYQQTPGQGLQFLFEYFSETQRNKGNFPGRFSGRQFSNSRSEMNVSTLELGDSALYLCASSSQQGFGGYTFGSGTRLTVV.

Turning to this clonotype: Mismatch with germline at one junction end may stem from a read error. The chain recombines TRBV7-7 with TRBJ2-5, with 9 nucleotides matching TRBD2. CDR3 length: 16 residues. CDR1 and CDR2 from the germline V gene are SSHAT and FNYEAQ (reference sequence). The CDR3 here is CASSLETSGPQETHYF. The CDR3 bases are TGTGCCAGCAGCTTAGAGACTAGCGGACCCCAAGAGACCCATTACTTC.

The rearrangement links TRBV27 to TRBJ2-1, with 9 bases identical to TRBD2. CDR1 is MNHEY, CDR2 SMNVEV, per germline (reference sequence). Trimming removed 3 bases from V and 3 bases from J; junction bases left unmatched: 6. The CDR3 is 16 residues long. CDR3 region: CASSFFGSGSYNEQFF. As DNA, the CDR3 is TGTGCCAGCAGTTTTTTCGGTAGCGGGAGCTACAATGAGCAGTTCTTC.

The J gene is TRBJ1-2, the V gene TRBV18; no firm D call. The germline CDR1 and CDR2 sequences are KGHSH and LQKENI. Trimming took off 1 base at V and 8 bases at J, with 5 bases between the two ends. This CDR3 contains 11 residues. CDR3 loop: CASSPQQGYTF. In DNA form, the CDR3 reads TGTGCCAGCTCACCACAGCAGGGCTACACCTTC.

This clonotype has ten or more counts. V and J are TRBV6-1 and TRBJ2-3, with 8 bases matching TRBD1. The ends lost 4 bases at V and 2 bases at J; junction bases unmatched: 8. This CDR3 contains 16 residues. The germline V gene has CDR1 MNHNS and CDR2 SASEGT. This chain's CDR3 is CASSGRQGTNTDTQYF. The CDR3 DNA sequence: TGTGCCAGCAGTGGGAGACAGGGGACGAACACAGATACGCAGTATTTT.

This clonotype was seen only once. The V gene is TRBV7-8, the J gene TRBJ2-7, with D possibly matching TRBD2 (5 bases). The germline V gene has CDR1 SGHVS and CDR2 FQNEAQ. The CDR3 runs to 14 residues. Between the trimmed V and J ends, which lost 5 bases and 7 bases, there was a span of 18 bases. The CDR3: CASSPMPGSNEQYF. In nucleotides, the CDR3 is TGTGCCAGCAGCCCCATGCCGGGGAGCAATGAGCAGTACTTC. Supplemented by reference TRBV7-8 and TRBJ2-7, the full variable domain reads GAGVSQSPRYKVAKRGQDVALRCDPISGHVSLFWYQQALGQGPEFLTYFQNEAQLDKSGLPSDRFFAERPEGSVSTLKIQRTQQEDSAVYLCASSPMPGSNEQYFGPGTRLTVT.

This clonotype was picked up a small number of times. V usage is TRBV12-3 or TRBV12-4 and J usage is TRBJ2-2, with D unresolved. V was shortened by 1 base and J by 11 bases, with 8 bases between the two germline ends. The CDR3 length is 12 residues. The CDR3: CASSLVLPELFF. Written as DNA, the CDR3 is TGTGCCAGCAGTTTAGTCCTTCCCGAGCTGTTTTTT.

This clonotype occurred once. This chain uses TRBV5-1 with TRBJ1-1; D remains ambiguous. The CDR3 loop spans 16 amino acids. Germline lookup yields CDR1 SGHRS and CDR2 YFSETQ. The germline V and J ends were trimmed by 4 bases and 4 bases, with 20 bases remaining between them. As DNA, the CDR3 is TGCGCCAGCAGCCCTACTCCACCCCGGGAGGGCACTGAAGCTTTCTTT. Its translation: CASSPTPPREGTEAFF.

This clonotype was observed at least ten times. The rearrangement uses TRBV5-1 and TRBJ1-6; the match to TRBD1 covers 11 bases. Germline V CDR1 and CDR2: SGHRS, YFSETQ. The J segment lost 10 bases and the V segment lost 2 bases, leaving 8 bases of the junction unmatched. The CDR3 spans 16 residues. The CDR3 is CASSLSGTGGHSPLHF. The CDR3 bases are TGCGCCAGCAGCTTATCCGGGACAGGGGGTCACTCACCCCTCCACTTT.

The rearrangement joins TRBV6-2 or TRBV6-3 to TRBJ2-5; 9 bases agree with TRBD2. The better agreement between TRBJ2-7 and the DNA end casts doubt on the J call. The CDR3 has 17 residues. Germline V gene sequence: CDR1 MNHEY, CDR2 SVGEGT. This CDR3 is CASSYVRTSAGSYEQYF. CDR3 DNA sequence: TGTGCCAGCAGTTATGTTCGGACTAGCGCCGGATCCTACGAGCAGTACTTC.

As for this clonotype: A read error is possible here, since a much larger clone lies one base away. This sequence joins TRBV12-3 or TRBV12-4 and TRBJ1-2, with a tentative D call TRBD1 (6 bases). The V gene lost 5 bases and the J gene lost 4 bases, with 11 bases spanning the gap. The length of the CDR3 is 13 residues. CDR3 protein: CASSIGTIYGYTF. Here the CDR3 DNA reads TGTGCCAGCAGTATAGGGACAATCTATGGCTACACCTTC.

A remark on this clonotype: A much more abundant neighbour one base away suggests this may be a read error. The chain employs TRBV6-5 and TRBJ2-3; D gene unclear. V was cut by 8 bases and J by 2 bases, with 14 bases left in between. Germline V gives CDR1 MNHEY, CDR2 SVGAGI. This CDR3 comprises 14 residues. The CDR3 reads CASGDGSNTDTQYF. The CDR3 DNA follows: TGTGCCAGCGGTGACGGGTCAAACACAGATACGCAGTATTTT.

This clonotype appeared a single time. The chain carries TRBV5-5 and TRBJ2-4; D unresolved. Matching the DNA end better, TRBJ2-7 makes the J call doubtful. The CDR3 length is 14 residues. Germline lookup yields CDR1 SGHKS and CDR2 YYEKEE (reference sequence). The CDR3 sequence: CASSLPVVSYEQYF. CDR3 nucleotide sequence: TGTGCCAGCAGTCTCCCGGTGGTATCCTACGAGCAGTACTTC.